This TCR beta chain originates from a study of CD4 T cells in relation to SARS-CoV-2 and coronaviruses. General study results and limits: No crossreactivity against non-spike viral proteins was tested here. Samples before the pandemic and after infection were not matched within any donor.

With respect to this clone: The antigen is unknown.

Repertoires were generated with immunoSEQ multiplex PCR, while TCRdb's copy carries only in-frame clones and drops some. The repertoire holds about 59,000 clones, with approximately 90% as singletons. The unexposed donors gave CD4+ T cells in about 2010-2019, prior to COVID-19. Specimen: memory CD4+ T cells from PBMCs. This sequence originates from a human donor in good health.

The CDR3 sequence is CASSHQGLAGDTQYF. The CDR3 DNA follows: TGTGCCAGCAGCCACCAGGGACTAGCGGGAGATACGCAGTATTTT. The V and J genes are TRBV14 and TRBJ2-3, with 12 bases aligning to TRBD2. The CDR3 is 15 amino acids. Trimming at V came to 3 bases and at J to 5 bases, leaving 3 bases not matched to a gene. Germline CDR1 and CDR2: SGHDN and FVKESK. The full variable domain, with the rest looked up from reference TRBV14 and TRBJ2-3, is EAGVTQFPSHSVIEKGQTVTLRCDPISGHDNLYWYRRVMGKEIKFLLHFVKESKQDESGMPNNRFLAERTGGTYSTLKVQPAELEDSGVYFCASSHQGLAGDTQYFGPGTRLTVL.